The 18 T cell receptor beta chains in this list originate from one sample, sequenced in a study of blood T cell repertoires in COVID-19. This table comes from immunoSEQ multiplex PCR, and its TCRdb copy is limited to in-frame clones, with some not included. The table has under 300,000 clones, around nine tenths seen once. Sequencing used PBMCs or T cells enriched from blood (not recorded which). The receptors stem from a woman aged 18-29 years who had recovered from COVID-19.

The gene calls are TRBV4-3 and TRBJ2-7; 8 bases fit TRBD1. Germline CDR1 is LGHNA and CDR2 is YSLEER. CDR3 length: 15 amino acids. The J segment lost 0 bases and the V segment lost 4 bases, leaving 5 bases of the junction unmatched. The DNA for the CDR3 is TGCGCCAGCAGCCGGGACAGGATTAGCTCCTACGAGCAGTACTTC. Its protein is CASSRDRISSYEQYF.

V is TRBV6-5 and J is TRBJ1-5; no definite D call. CDR1 is MNHEY and CDR2 is SVGAGI in the germline V gene. The CDR3 length is 15 residues. Trimming cost V 0 bases and J 3 bases, with 9 bases left between them. For the CDR3, the DNA is TGTGCCAGCAGTTACTCGATCCAGTTCAATCAGCCCCAGCATTTT. Translated, it gives CASSYSIQFNQPQHF.

The rearrangement links TRBV19 to TRBJ1-1; maybe TRBD1 (6 bases). Germline lookup yields CDR1 LNHDA and CDR2 SQIVND (reference sequence). The germline V and J ends were trimmed by 1 base and 1 base, with 16 bases remaining between them. This CDR3 contains 17 residues. The DNA of the CDR3 is TGTGCCAGTAGTATAGCCCCCTACAGGGCGGGGAACACTGAAGCTTTCTTT. This encodes CASSIAPYRAGNTEAFF.

This clone was recorded once. The chain links TRBV9 to TRBJ1-3; 7 nucleotides match TRBD1. The CDR3 is 20 residues long. V shed 4 bases, J shed 0 bases, and the junction held 19 bases outside the gene matches. Germline lookup yields CDR1 SGDLS and CDR2 YYNGEE. The CDR3 DNA sequence: TGTGCCAGCAGCTACCCGACAGGGACTGGCAGTTTGCTCTCTGGAAACACCATATATTTT. Encoded protein: CASSYPTGTGSLLSGNTIYF.

The gene calls are TRBV9 and TRBJ2-7; a possible D gene is TRBD2 (6 bases). The CDR3 length is 19 residues. Germline V lookup: CDR1 SGDLS, CDR2 YYNGEE. Trimming took 3 bases from V and 0 from J, leaving 25 bases between them. In nucleotides, the CDR3 is TGTGCCAGCAGCGGCCAGGACGGGCCGGAGGGCCACCACTCCTACGAGCAGTACTTC. It encodes CASSGQDGPEGHHSYEQYF.

The J gene is TRBJ2-3, the V gene TRBV5-4; 7 bases are a match to TRBD2. The CDR3 spans 16 residues. V was pared by 6 bases and J by 0 bases, with 10 bases of the junction left unmatched. Germline V gene lookup returns CDR1 SGHNT and CDR2 YYREEE (reference sequence). The CDR3 DNA reads as TGTGCCAGCACCAACGGAGGCGGGGGTAGCACAGATACGCAGTATTTT. Translation: CASTNGGGGSTDTQYF.

The chain uses TRBV9 and TRBJ1-2, with 8 bases matching TRBD1. J gave up 7 bases and V 3 bases, and 8 bases lay outside the gene matches. Per the germline V gene, CDR1 is SGDLS and CDR2 is YYNGEE. The CDR3 is made up of 14 amino acids. The CDR3 DNA is TGTGCCAGCAGCGCCGGACAGGGAGGCTCTGGCTACACCTTC. This codes for CASSAGQGGSGYTF.

The gene calls are TRBV28 and TRBJ1-2; unclear D gene. The V end was cut by 6 bases, the J end by 4 bases, with 9 bases between. Germline V gene sequence: CDR1 MDHEN, CDR2 SYDVKM. The CDR3 runs 12 residues. The CDR3 DNA reads as TGTGCCAGCAGGTCTACAGCCTATGGCTACACCTTC. It translates to CASRSTAYGYTF.

This chain connects TRBV6-2 or TRBV6-3 to TRBJ1-2; no clear D. V was clipped by 2 bases and J by 4 bases, with 14 bases between them. There are 15 residues in the CDR3. Per the germline V gene, CDR1 is MNHEY and CDR2 is SVGEGT. The CDR3 region is CASSYTIRGSYGYTF. CDR3 in DNA: TGTGCCAGCAGTTACACGATCCGGGGTAGCTATGGCTACACCTTC.

The rearrangement uses TRBV9 and TRBJ2-5, with D perhaps TRBD1 (5 bases). The CDR3 length is 15 residues. Germline V gene sequence: CDR1 SGDLS, CDR2 YYNGEE. The ends were cut back, 3 bases at V and 2 bases at J, with 14 bases in the middle. The CDR3 here is CASSAKGIRQETQYF. The DNA of the CDR3 is TGTGCCAGCAGCGCAAAGGGGATCAGACAAGAGACCCAGTACTTC.

This sequence joins TRBV4-1 and TRBJ2-1, with TRBD2 identical over 14 bases. The germline CDR1 and CDR2 sequences are MGHRA and YSYEKL. Losses at the gene ends were 4 bases for V and 7 bases for J; bases not matched to a gene: 3. The CDR3 extends over 15 amino acids. CDR3 DNA: TGCGCCAGCAGCCCCGGGACTAGCGGGGGAAATGAGCAGTTCTTC. Encoded protein: CASSPGTSGGNEQFF.

The gene calls are TRBV24-1 and TRBJ2-1; TRBD2 aligns across 7 bases. From germline, CDR1 is KGHDR and CDR2 SFDVKD. The trim removed 4 bases at V and 5 bases at J, leaving 10 bases unmatched. The CDR3 extends over 16 amino acids. The CDR3, as DNA: TGTGCCACCAGTGACCTAGGACTAGGGGTTCACAATGAGCAGTTCTTC. It specifies CATSDLGLGVHNEQFF.

The chain is built from TRBV5-6 and TRBJ1-2; TRBD1 agrees at 7 bases. The CDR3 is 14 amino acids. Germline CDR1 SGHDT, CDR2 YYEEEE. V shed 0 bases, J shed 9 bases, and the junction held 8 bases outside the gene matches. CDR3: CASSLGATGVSYTF. The CDR3 nucleotides are TGTGCCAGCAGCTTGGGGGCTACAGGGGTGAGCTACACCTTC.

V gene TRBV3-1 (or the pseudogene TRBV3-2) combines with J gene TRBJ2-2; TRBD2 is a possible D gene (6 bases). Trimming took 2 bases from V and 2 from J, leaving 12 bases between them. The CDR3 contains 16 residues. Per germline, CDR1 LGHDT and CDR2 YNNKEL (reference sequence). The CDR3 DNA sequence: TGTGCCAGCAGCCAACCGGGACTTCTAAACACCGGGGAGCTGTTTTTT. It translates to CASSQPGLLNTGELFF.

This chain links TRBV24-1 with TRBJ2-3, with TRBD2 as a possible D gene (6 bases). The CDR3 loop spans 16 amino acids. The germline V gene has CDR1 KGHDR and CDR2 SFDVKD. Trimming shortened V by 4 bases and J by 4 bases, and 17 bases separated the two germline ends. The CDR3 protein is CATSDPGAGPSDTQYF. CDR3 bases: TGTGCCACCAGTGACCCCGGGGCGGGGCCATCAGATACGCAGTATTTT.

The chain uses TRBV4-1 and TRBJ1-2; the match to TRBD1 covers 8 bases. The germline gives CDR1 MGHRA, CDR2 YSYEKL. The CDR3 has 17 amino acids. V was pared by 1 base and J by 4 bases, with 11 bases of the junction left unmatched. As DNA, the CDR3 is TGCGCCAGCAGCCAAGCAATTGGTACAGGGGGATTCTATGGCTACACCTTC. Residues: CASSQAIGTGGFYGYTF.

The chain joins TRBV7-9 to TRBJ1-4, with TRBD1 matching over 8 bases. CDR1 and CDR2 (germline): SEHNR, FQNEAQ (reference sequence). This CDR3 contains 14 residues. The ends lost 3 bases at V and 7 bases at J; junction bases unmatched: 4. The CDR3 loop is CASSLDRVSEKLFF. DNA for the CDR3: TGTGCCAGCAGCTTGGACAGGGTTTCTGAAAAACTGTTTTTT.

The chain combines TRBV18 with TRBJ2-5; 10 bases map to TRBD1. J lost 5 bases, V lost 3 bases, and 6 bases had no gene match. CDR3 length: 15 residues. Germline V gene sequence: CDR1 KGHSH, CDR2 LQKENI. CDR3 sequence: CASSPRDRGGETQYF. The CDR3 DNA is TGTGCCAGCTCACCCCGGGACAGGGGTGGCGAGACCCAGTACTTC.